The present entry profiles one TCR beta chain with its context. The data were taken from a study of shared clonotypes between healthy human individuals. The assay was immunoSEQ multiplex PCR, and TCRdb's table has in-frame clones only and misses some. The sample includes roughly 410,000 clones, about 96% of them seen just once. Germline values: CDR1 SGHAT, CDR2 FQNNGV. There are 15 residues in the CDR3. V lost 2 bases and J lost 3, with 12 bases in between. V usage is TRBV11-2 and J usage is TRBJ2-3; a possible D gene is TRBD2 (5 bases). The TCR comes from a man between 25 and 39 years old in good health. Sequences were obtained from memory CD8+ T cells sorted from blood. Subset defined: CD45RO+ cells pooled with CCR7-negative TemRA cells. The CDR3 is CASSLTSTSTDTQYF. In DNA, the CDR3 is TGTGCCAGCAGCTTAACTAGTACGTCTACAGATACGCAGTATTTT.